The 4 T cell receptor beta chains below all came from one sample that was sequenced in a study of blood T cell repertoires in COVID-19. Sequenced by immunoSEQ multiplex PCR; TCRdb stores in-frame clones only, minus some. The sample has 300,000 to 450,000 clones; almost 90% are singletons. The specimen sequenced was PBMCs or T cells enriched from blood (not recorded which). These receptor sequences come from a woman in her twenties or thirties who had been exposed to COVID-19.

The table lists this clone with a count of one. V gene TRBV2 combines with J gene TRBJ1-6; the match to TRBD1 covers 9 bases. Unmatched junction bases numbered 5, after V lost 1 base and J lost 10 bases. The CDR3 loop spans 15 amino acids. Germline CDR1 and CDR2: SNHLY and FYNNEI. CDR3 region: CASSEEGQGNSPLHF. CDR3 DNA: TGTGCCAGCAGTGAAGAGGGACAGGGTAACTCACCCCTCCACTTT.

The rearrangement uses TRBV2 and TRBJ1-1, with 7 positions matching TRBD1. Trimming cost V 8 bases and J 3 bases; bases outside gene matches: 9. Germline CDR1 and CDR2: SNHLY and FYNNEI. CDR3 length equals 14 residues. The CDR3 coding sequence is TGTGCCAGCGGAACGACAGGGCTTGACACTGAAGCTTTCTTT. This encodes CASGTTGLDTEAFF.

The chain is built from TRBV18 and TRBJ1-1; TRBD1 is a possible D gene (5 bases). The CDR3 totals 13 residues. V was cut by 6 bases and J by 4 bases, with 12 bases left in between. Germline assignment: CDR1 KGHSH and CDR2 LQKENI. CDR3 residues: CASSAIQGTEAFF. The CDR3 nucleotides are TGTGCCAGCTCGGCCATCCAGGGCACTGAAGCTTTCTTT.

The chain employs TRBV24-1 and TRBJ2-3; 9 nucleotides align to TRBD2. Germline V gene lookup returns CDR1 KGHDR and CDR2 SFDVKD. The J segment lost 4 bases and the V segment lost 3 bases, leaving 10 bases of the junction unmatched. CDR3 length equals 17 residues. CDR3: CATSDPPGGRGPDTQYF. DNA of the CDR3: TGTGCCACCAGTGATCCCCCTGGCGGGAGGGGCCCAGATACGCAGTATTTT.